This T cell receptor beta chain is drawn from a study of blood T cell repertoires in COVID-19. How the authors handled the data: Amplification of reference gene primers was used by the study to estimate nucleated cell counts. Only in-frame clones appear in the TCRdb table, and some are missing; sequencing was by immunoSEQ multiplex PCR. The V and J calls and clone size come from that table; D and trimming were worked out from the DNA. The profile shows about 180,000 clones, 85% of them singletons. V was pared by 5 bases and J by 0 bases, with 14 bases between. The CDR3 has 15 residues. Per the germline V gene, CDR1 is LNHNV and CDR2 is YYDKDF (reference sequence). The study drew participants aged about 18 to 95 years from approximately 25 US areas. Each participant's cohort was designated according to participant-reported clinical history.

The sequencing sample was made of PBMCs or T cells enriched from blood (not recorded which). The TCR was taken from a man between 35 and 55 years old who had recovered from COVID-19. The chain has TRBV15 and TRBJ2-7, with TRBD2 as a possible D gene (6 bases). Written as DNA, the CDR3 is TGTGCCACCAGCTCCGGCGGGATTTTCTCCTACGAGCAGTACTTC. The encoded protein is CATSSGGIFSYEQYF.